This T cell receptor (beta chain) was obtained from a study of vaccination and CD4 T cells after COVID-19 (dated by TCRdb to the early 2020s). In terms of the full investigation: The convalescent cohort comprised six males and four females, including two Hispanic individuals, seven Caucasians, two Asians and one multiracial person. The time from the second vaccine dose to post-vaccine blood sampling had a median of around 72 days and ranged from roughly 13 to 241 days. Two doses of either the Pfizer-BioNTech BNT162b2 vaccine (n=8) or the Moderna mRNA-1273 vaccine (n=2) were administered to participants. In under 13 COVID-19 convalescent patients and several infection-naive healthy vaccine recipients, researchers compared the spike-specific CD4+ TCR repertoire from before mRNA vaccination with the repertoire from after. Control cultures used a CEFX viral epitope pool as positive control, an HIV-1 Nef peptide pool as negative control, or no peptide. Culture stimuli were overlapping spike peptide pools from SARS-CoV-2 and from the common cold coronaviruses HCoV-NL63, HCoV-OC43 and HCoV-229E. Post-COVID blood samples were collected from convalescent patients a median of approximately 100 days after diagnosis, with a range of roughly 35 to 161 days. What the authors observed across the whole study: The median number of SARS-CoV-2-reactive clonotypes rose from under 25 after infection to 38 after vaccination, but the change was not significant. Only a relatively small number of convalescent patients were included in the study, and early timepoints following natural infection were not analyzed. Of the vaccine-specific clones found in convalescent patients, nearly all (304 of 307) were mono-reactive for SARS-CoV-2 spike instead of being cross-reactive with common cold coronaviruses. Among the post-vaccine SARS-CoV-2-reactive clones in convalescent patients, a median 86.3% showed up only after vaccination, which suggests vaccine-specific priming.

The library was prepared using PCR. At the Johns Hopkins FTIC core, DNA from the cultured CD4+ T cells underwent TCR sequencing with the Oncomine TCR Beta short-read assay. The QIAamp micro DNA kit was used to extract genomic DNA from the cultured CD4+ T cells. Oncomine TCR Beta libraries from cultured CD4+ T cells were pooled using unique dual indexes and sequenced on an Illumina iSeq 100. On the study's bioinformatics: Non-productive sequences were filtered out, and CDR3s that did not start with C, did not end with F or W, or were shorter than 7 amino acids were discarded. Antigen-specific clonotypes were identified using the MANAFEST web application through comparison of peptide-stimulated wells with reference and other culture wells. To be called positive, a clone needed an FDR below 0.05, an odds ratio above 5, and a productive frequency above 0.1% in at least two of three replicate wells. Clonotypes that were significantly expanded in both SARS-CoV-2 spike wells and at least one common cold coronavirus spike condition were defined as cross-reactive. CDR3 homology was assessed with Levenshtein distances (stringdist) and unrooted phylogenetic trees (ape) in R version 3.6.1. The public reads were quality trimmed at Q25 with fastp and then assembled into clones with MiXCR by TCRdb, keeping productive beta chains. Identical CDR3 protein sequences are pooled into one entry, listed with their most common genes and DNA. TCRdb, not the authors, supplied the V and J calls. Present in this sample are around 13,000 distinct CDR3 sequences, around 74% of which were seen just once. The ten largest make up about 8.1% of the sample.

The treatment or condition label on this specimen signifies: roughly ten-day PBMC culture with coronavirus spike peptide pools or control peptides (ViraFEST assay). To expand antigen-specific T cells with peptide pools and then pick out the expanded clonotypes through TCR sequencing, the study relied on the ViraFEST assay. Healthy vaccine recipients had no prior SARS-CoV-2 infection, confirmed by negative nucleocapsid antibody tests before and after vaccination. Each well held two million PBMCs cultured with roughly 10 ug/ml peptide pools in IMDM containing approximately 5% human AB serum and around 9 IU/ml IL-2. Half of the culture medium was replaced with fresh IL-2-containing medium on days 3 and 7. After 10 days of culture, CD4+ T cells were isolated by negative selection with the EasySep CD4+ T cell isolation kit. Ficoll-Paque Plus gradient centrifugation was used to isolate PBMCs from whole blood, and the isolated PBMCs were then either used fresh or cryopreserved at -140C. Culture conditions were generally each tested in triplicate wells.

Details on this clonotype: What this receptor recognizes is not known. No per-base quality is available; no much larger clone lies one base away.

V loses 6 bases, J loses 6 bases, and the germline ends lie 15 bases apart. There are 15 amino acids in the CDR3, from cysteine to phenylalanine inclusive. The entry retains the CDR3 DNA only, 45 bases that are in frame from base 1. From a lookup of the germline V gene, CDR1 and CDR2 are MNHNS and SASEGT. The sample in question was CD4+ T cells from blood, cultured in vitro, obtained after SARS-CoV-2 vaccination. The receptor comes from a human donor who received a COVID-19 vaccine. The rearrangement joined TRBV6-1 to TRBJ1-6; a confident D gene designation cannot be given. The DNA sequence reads TGTGCCAGCAGAACCGTCTGGCTCGGTAATTCACCCCTCCACTTT. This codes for CASRTVWLGNSPLHF.